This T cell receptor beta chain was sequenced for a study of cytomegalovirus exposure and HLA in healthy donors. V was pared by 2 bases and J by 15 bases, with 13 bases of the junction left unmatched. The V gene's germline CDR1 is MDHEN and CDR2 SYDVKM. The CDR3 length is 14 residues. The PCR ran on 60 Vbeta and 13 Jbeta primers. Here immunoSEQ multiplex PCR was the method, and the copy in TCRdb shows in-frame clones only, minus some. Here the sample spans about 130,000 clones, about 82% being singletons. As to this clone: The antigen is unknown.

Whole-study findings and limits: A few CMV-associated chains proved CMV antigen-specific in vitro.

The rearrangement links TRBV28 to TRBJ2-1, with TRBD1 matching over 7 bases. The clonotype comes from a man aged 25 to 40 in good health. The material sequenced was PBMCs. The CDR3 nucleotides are TGTGCCAGCAGTTTACTCCCCCCCGCAGGGGGTCCGTTCTTC. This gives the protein CASSLLPPAGGPFF.